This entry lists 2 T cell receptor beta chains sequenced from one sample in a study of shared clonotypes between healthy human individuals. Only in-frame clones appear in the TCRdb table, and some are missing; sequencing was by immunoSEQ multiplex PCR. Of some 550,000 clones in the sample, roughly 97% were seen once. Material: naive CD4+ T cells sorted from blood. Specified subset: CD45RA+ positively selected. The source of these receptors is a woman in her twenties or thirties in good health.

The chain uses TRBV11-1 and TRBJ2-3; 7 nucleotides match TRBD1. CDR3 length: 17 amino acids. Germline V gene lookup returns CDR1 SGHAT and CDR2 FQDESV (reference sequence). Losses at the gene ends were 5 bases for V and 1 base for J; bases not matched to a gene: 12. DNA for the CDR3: TGTGCCAGCAGCCAGGACCCCACAGGGGCGGGCACAGATACGCAGTATTTT. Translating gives CASSQDPTGAGTDTQYF.

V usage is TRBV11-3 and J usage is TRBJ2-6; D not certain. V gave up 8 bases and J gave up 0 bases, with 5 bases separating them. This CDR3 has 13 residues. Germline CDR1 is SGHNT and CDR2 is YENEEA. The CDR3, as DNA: TGTGCCAGCGGGCACTCTGGGGCCAACGTCCTGACTTTC. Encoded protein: CASGHSGANVLTF. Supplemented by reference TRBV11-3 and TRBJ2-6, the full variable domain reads EAGVVQSPRYKIIEKKQPVAFWCNPISGHNTLYWYLQNLGQGPELLIRYENEEAVDDSQLPKDRFSAERLKGVDSTLKIQPAELGDSAVYLCASGHSGANVLTFGAGSRLTVL.